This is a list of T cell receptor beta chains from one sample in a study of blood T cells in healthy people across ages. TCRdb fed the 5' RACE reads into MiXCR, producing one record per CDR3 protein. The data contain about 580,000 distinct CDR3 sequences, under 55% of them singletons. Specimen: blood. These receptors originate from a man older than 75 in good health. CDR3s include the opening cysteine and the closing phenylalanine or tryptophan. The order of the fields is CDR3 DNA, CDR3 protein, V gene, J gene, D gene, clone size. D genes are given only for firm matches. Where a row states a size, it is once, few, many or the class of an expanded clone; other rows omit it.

TGTGCCAGTACTACCCGGGACAGAGTCTACGAGCAGTTCTTC	CASTTRDRVYEQFF	TRBV7-2	TRBJ2-1	TRBD1	.
TGCGCCAGCAGCCCTTGGACTAGTTCAAATGAGCAGTTCTTC	CASSPWTSSNEQFF	TRBV4-3	TRBJ2-1	TRBD2	.
TGTGCCAGCAGCTACGTGGGGGGGAAGAACACCGGGGAGCTGTTTTTT	CASSYVGGKNTGELFF	TRBV3-1	TRBJ2-2	TRBD2	.
TGTGCCAGCAGCCCACGTGGTAGCGGGGGTGCTAAGGCAGATACGCAGTATTTT	CASSPRGSGGAKADTQYF	TRBV7-9	TRBJ2-3	TRBD2	.
TGTGCCAGCAGCTTCGACCTGGCGGGCACAGATACGCAGTATTTT	CASSFDLAGTDTQYF	TRBV7-9	TRBJ2-3	.	few
TGTGCCAGCAGTTACTCTTGGCAGGGGATGAGGAAAACTGAAGCTTTCTTT	CASSYSWQGMRKTEAFF	TRBV6-5	TRBJ1-1	.	few
TGTGCCAGCAGTTACGTGTTTGGGGTTGATGGCTACACCTTC	CASSYVFGVDGYTF	TRBV6-6	TRBJ1-2	.	many
TGTGCCACCAGTGAACCGCCGGGTGGATCGACAGATACGCAGTATTTT	CATSEPPGGSTDTQYF	TRBV24-1	TRBJ2-3	.	.
TGTGCCAGCAGCCAGTACAGGGGGCCCAATGGCTACACCTTC	CASSQYRGPNGYTF	TRBV3-1	TRBJ1-2	TRBD1	.
TGCAGTGCTAGAGGTTTTCTGGTTAGGACTAGCAGTAATGAGCAGTACTTC	CSARGFLVRTSSNEQYF	TRBV20-1	TRBJ2-7	TRBD2	few
TGCAGTACTAGTGGCCCCGCCGGCTCAGATACGCAGTATTTT	CSTSGPAGSDTQYF	TRBV20-1	TRBJ2-3	.	.
TGTGCCAGCAAAATAGGGGGATTTAATGAGCAGTTCTTC	CASKIGGFNEQFF	TRBV12-3/TRBV12-4	TRBJ2-1	.	few
TGCAGTGCTAGAAACATGGCAGCCAGCTCCTACAATGAGCAGTTCTTC	CSARNMAASSYNEQFF	TRBV20-1	TRBJ2-1	.	few
TGTGCCAGCACCCCGCGGACTAGCGGCAATGAGCAGTTCTTC	CASTPRTSGNEQFF	TRBV27	TRBJ2-1	TRBD2	.
TGCAGTGCTGCGACTAACGCCAACAATGAGCAGTTCTTC	CSAATNANNEQFF	TRBV20-1	TRBJ2-1	.	.
TGTGCCAGCAGCTCCCAGGGCGGGGGGCGACGATGGAACACTGAAGCTTTCTTT	CASSSQGGGRRWNTEAFF	TRBV7-2	TRBJ1-1	.	.
TGTGCCAGCAGCAACACAGGGTCTGACACTGAAGCTTTCTTT	CASSNTGSDTEAFF	TRBV7-2	TRBJ1-1	.	once
TGTGCTAGCAGCCCATATAGCGGGAGACAAAAAGGAACAGATACGCAGTATTTT	CASSPYSGRQKGTDTQYF	TRBV7-7	TRBJ2-3	TRBD2	.
TGTGCCAGCAGCAAGTCGGGACAGGATTATGACCAGCCCCATGAAAAACTGTTTTTT	CASSKSGQDYDQPHEKLFF	TRBV21-1	TRBJ1-4	.	.
TGCAGTGCTAGAGGCAGGATGGGGGACCATGAGCAGTTCTTC	CSARGRMGDHEQFF	TRBV20-1	TRBJ2-1	.	.
TGTGCCAGCAGTATTACGGGACTTAAAAATTCACCCCTCCACTTT	CASSITGLKNSPLHF	TRBV27	TRBJ1-6	.	few
TGTGCCAGCAGTATCCTGAACACTGAAGCTTTCTTT	CASSILNTEAFF	TRBV6-6	TRBJ1-1	.	.
TGTGCCAGCTCACCAGGCAGGTGGACAGATACGCAGTATTTT	CASSPGRWTDTQYF	TRBV18	TRBJ2-3	.	.
TGCAGCGTGATAGGACAGGACTATGGCTACACCTTC	CSVIGQDYGYTF	TRBV29-1	TRBJ1-2	TRBD1	once
TGTGCCAGCAGCCCGGACAGGGGAGCGGTACAGCCCCAGCATTTT	CASSPDRGAVQPQHF	TRBV7-2	TRBJ1-5	TRBD1	few
TGTGCCAGCAGTGCCCCAGCCAGCGGAGGCGGCCAGCCCCAGCATTTT	CASSAPASGGGQPQHF	TRBV6-1	TRBJ1-5	.	.